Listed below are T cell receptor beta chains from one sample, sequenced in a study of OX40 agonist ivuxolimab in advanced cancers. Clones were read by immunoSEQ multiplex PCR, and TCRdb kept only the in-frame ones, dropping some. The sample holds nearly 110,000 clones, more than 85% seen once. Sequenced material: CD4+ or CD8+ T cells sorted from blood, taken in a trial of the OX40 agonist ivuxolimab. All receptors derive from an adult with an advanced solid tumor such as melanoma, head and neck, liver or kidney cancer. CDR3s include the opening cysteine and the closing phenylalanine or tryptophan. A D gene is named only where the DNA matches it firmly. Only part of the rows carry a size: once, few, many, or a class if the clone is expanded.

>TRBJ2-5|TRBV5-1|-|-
TGCGCCAGCAGCTTGGGCAGCAGCCAAGAGACCCAGTACTTC
CASSLGSSQETQYF
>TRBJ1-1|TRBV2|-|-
TGTGCCAGCAGTGATGAGGGGTTAGCCACTGAAGCTTTCTTT
CASSDEGLATEAFF
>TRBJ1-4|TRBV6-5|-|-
TGTGCCAGCAGTTACCGTTGGATGAATAATGAAAAACTGTTTTTT
CASSYRWMNNEKLFF
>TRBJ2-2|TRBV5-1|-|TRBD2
TGCGCCAGCAGCTTAAACCTAGCGGGGGGCCAGAACACCGGGGAGCTGTTTTTT
CASSLNLAGGQNTGELFF
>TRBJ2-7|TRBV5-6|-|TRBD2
TGTGCCAGCAGCTTGGCGGCTAGCGGCTACGAGCAGTACTTC
CASSLAASGYEQYF
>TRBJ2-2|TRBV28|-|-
TGTGCCAGCTCCGGGACGGCGAACACCGGGGAGCTGTTTTTT
CASSGTANTGELFF
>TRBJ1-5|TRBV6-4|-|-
TGTGCCAGCAGTGTTTGGCAGGATCAGCCCCAGCATTTT
CASSVWQDQPQHF
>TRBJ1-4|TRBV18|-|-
TGTGCCAGCTCAATTTCGGTCAGGCAGACTAATGAAAAACTGTTTTTT
CASSISVRQTNEKLFF
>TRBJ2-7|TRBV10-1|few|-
TGCGCCAGCAGTGCTTGGGCCAACTACGAGCAGTACTTC
CASSAWANYEQYF
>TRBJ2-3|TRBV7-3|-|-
TGTGCCAGCAGCTCGAACCCGGGAACAGATACGCAGTATTTT
CASSSNPGTDTQYF
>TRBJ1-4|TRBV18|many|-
TGTGCCAGCTCACCAGGGACGGATGAAAAACTGTTTTTT
CASSPGTDEKLFF
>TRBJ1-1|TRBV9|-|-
TGTGCCAGCAGCGCCACAGGGATCGGTGAAGCTTTCTTT
CASSATGIGEAFF
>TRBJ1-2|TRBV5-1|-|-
TGCGCCAGCAGCTTGGGAACTCAGGGAGCGGGCGGCTACACCTTC
CASSLGTQGAGGYTF
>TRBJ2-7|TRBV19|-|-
TGTGCCAGTAGTATGGGTTCGGGGTACTTCTCCTACGAGCAGTACTTC
CASSMGSGYFSYEQYF
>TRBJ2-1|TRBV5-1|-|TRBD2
TGCGCCAGCAGCCCAATATCAGCTAGCGGGAGTATATATGAGCAGTTCTTC
CASSPISASGSIYEQFF
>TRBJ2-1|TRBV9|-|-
TGTGCCAGCACCCCGGGGGGCGGGAGAGGCGATGAGCAGTTCTTC
CASTPGGGRGDEQFF
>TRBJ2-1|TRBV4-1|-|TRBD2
TGCGCCAGCAGCCAAGGAGAGAGAACTAGCGGCTTCTACAATGAGCAGTTCTTC
CASSQGERTSGFYNEQFF
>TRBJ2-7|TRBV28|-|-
TGTGCCAGCAGGTCGTACAGTTCAACCTACGAGCAGTACTTC
CASRSYSSTYEQYF
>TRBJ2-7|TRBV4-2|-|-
TGTGCCAGCAGCCAAGACGGGAACCCACCGGACGAGCAGTACTTC
CASSQDGNPPDEQYF
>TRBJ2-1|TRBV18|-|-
TGTGCCAGCTCGCCAGAGAGGGATGAGCAGTTCTTC
CASSPERDEQFF
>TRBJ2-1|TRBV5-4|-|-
TGTGCCAGCAGCTTTGTAGGCGGGAACAATGAGCAGTTCTTC
CASSFVGGNNEQFF
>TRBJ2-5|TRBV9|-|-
TGTGCCAGCAGCGTTCTTGGAATCGCAGAGACCCAGTACTTC
CASSVLGIAETQYF
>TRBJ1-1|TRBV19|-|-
TGTGCCAGTAGTATCCCGAACGGGGCGGGTACTGAAGCTTTCTTT
CASSIPNGAGTEAFF
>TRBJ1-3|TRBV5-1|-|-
TGCGCCAGCAGCTTGATGGGGTCCGGAAACACCATATATTTT
CASSLMGSGNTIYF
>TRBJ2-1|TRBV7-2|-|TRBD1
TGTGCCAGCAGCTCACCCGGGACAGAGGAGCAGTTCTTC
CASSSPGTEEQFF
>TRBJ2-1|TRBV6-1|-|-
TGTGCCAGCAGTGGCGACAATGGGGTAAACAATGAGCAGTTCTTC
CASSGDNGVNNEQFF
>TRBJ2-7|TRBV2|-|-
TGTGCCAGCAGCCTCCGGGATAGGGTAAACGAGCAGTACTTC
CASSLRDRVNEQYF
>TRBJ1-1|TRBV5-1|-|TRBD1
TGCGCCAGCAGCCTCTCCCCGGACAGGGACACTGAAGCTTTCTTT
CASSLSPDRDTEAFF
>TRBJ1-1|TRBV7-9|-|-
TGTGCCAGCAGCTTACAGGGGTCGAACACTGAAGCTTTCTTT
CASSLQGSNTEAFF
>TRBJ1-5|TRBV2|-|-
TGTGCCAGCAGTGAACGGAATAGCAATCAGCCCCAGCATTTT
CASSERNSNQPQHF
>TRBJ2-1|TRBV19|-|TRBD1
TGTGCCAGTAGTAGAGACCGGGACAGGGGGAGGAATGAGCAGTTCTTC
CASSRDRDRGRNEQFF
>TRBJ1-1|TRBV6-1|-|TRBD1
TGTGCCAGCAGTGATCAGGGGGGTCAGGACACTGAAGCTTTCTTT
CASSDQGGQDTEAFF
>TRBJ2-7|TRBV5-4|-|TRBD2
TGTGCCAGCAGCCAGGGACTAGCGACTCTATACGAGCAGTACTTC
CASSQGLATLYEQYF
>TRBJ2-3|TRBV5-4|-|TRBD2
TGTGCCAGCAGCCAAGACGCCAGCGGGATGCAGAATACGCAGTATTTT
CASSQDASGMQNTQYF
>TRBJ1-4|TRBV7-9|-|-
TGTGCCAGCAGCTCCGGGAGTGCAACTAATGAAAAACTGTTTTTT
CASSSGSATNEKLFF
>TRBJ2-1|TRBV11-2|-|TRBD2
TGTGCCAGCAGCCTGTCTCCACTAGCGTTTGCTTCCTACAATGAGCAGTTCTTC
CASSLSPLAFASYNEQFF
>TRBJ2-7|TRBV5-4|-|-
TGTGCCAGCAGCTTGGGACCTAGCTCCTACGAGCAGTACTTC
CASSLGPSSYEQYF
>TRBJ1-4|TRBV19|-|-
TGTGCCAGTAGTCGGGAGGCAACTAATGAAAAACTGTTTTTT
CASSREATNEKLFF
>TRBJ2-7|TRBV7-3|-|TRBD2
TGTGCCAGCAGCCCCGTCCTAGCGGGAGGGCCGGGCGAGCAGTACTTC
CASSPVLAGGPGEQYF
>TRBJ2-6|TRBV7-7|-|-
TGTGCCAGCAGCTCACACTTAGTGCCACAAAGTCGGGCCAACGTCCTGACTTTC
CASSSHLVPQSRANVLTF
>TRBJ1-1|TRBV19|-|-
TGTGCCAGTAGTATCCGCCAGGGGAGGCTACAGAGCACTGAAGCTTTCTTT
CASSIRQGRLQSTEAFF